The T cell receptor (beta chain) described here comes from a study of CD8 T cells in ankylosing spondylitis. Study observations and caveats: Reports of some motif variants in reactive arthritis synovial fluid and blood predate this one. Typical of ankylosing spondylitis blood, it appeared, was a TCR beta motif of under 10 highly homologous variants.

Scientists made TCR beta libraries using quantitative 5'-RACE with molecular barcodes. TCRdb reanalysed the 5' RACE reads using MiXCR and keeps one entry per CDR3 protein. The profile shows hundreds of thousands of distinct CDR3 sequences, over 9.5% of them singletons. Turning to this clonotype: What it binds is not known.

Germline V gene data show CDR1 as MDHEN and CDR2 as SYDVKM. The V segment lost 6 bases and the J segment 11 bases; nucleotides outside the gene matches: 10. CDR3 length: 13 residues. The source of this sequence is a male donor with ankylosing spondylitis. The chain uses TRBV28 and TRBJ1-1, with 9 bases aligning to TRBD1. Sequences were obtained from blood, either unsorted or a sorted T cell fraction (not recorded which). The CDR3 DNA follows: TGTGCCAGCAGCCTAACAGGGGGCTACAAGGCTTTCTTT. It is translated as CASSLTGGYKAFF.